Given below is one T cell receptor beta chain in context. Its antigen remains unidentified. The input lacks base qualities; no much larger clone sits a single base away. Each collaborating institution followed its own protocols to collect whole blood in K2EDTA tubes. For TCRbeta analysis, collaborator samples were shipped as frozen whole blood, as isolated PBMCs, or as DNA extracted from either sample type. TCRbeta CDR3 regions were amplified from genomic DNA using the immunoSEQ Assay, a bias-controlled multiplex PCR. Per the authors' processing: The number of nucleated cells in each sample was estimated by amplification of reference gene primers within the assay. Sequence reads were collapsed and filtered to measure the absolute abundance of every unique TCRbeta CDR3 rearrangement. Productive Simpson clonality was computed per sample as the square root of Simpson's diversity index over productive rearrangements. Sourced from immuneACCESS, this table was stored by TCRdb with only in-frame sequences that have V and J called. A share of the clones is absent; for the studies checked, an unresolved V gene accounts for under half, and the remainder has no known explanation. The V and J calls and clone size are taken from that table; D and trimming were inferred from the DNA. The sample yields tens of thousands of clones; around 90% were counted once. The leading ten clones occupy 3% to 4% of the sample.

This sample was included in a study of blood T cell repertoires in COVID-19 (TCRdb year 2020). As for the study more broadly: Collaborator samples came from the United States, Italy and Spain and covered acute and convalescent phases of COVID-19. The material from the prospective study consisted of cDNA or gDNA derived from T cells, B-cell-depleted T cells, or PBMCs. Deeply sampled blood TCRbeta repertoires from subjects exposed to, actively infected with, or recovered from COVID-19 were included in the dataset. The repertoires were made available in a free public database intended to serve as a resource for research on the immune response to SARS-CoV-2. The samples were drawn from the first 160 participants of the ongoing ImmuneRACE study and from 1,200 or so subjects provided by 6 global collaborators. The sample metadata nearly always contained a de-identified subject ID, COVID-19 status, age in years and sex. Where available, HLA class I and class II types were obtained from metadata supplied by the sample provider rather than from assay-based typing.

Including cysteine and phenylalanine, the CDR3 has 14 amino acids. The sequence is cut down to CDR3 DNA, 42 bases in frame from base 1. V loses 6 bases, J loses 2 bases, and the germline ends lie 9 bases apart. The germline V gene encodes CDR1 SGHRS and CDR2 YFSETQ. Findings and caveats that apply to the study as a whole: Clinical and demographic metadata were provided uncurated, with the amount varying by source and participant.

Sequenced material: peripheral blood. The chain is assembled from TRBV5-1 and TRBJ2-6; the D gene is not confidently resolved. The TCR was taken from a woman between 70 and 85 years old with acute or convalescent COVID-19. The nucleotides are TGCGCCAGCACGAGCTCGGCTGGGGCCAACGTCCTGACTTTC. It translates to CASTSSAGANVLTF.